The clone carrying this T cell receptor (beta chain) was observed once. This sample was taken from a study of blood T cell repertoires in COVID-19. Study context: Acute and convalescent COVID-19 specimens originated in the United States, Italy and Spain.

Per the authors' pipeline: Amplification from reference gene primers served as the basis for estimated nucleated cell counts. Assay: immunoSEQ multiplex PCR; the TCRdb copy retains only in-frame clones and omits some. V and J calls and clone size are as listed in that table; D and trimming were resolved from the DNA. The sample lists around 330,000 clones, over 85% occurring once. Participants spanned ages about 18 to 95 years and resided in 20 to 25 US areas. Two consecutive negative NP/OP PCR tests, clearance, or resolved symptoms defined Cohort 3 recovery. J gave up 0 bases and V 2 bases, and 2 bases lay outside the gene matches. The length of the CDR3 is 16 residues. Germline values: CDR1 SGDLS, CDR2 YYNGEE.

Sample: PBMCs or T cells enriched from blood (not recorded which). The sequence derives from a man in his sixties who had recovered from COVID-19. The gene calls are TRBV9 and TRBJ2-2; TRBD2 agrees at 9 bases. In DNA, the CDR3 is TGTGCCAGCAGCGTGACTAGCGGTACGAACACCGGGGAGCTGTTTTTT. Its protein is CASSVTSGTNTGELFF.